These 11 T cell receptor beta chains originate from one sample sequenced in a study of blood T cell repertoires in COVID-19. Clones were read by immunoSEQ multiplex PCR, and TCRdb kept only the in-frame ones, dropping some. The sample lists approximately 170,000 clones; approximately 85% were seen once. The specimen sequenced was peripheral blood. All receptors derive from a man aged 55-75 years with active or convalescent COVID-19.

The chain uses TRBV10-3 and TRBJ1-5, with TRBD1 matching 10 bases. The length of the CDR3 is 16 residues. Germline V CDR1 and CDR2: ENHRY, SYGVKD. J lost 1 base, V lost 5 bases, and 5 bases had no gene match. The CDR3: CAISPRTGGSNQPQHF. The CDR3 coding sequence is TGTGCCATCAGTCCCCGGACAGGGGGGAGCAATCAGCCCCAGCATTTT.

V gene TRBV5-5 combines with J gene TRBJ1-2, with TRBD1 matching over 9 bases. The CDR3 has 15 amino acids. The V gene's germline CDR1 is SGHKS and CDR2 YYEKEE (reference sequence). Trimming took 2 bases from V and 1 from J; bases not matched to a gene: 3. CDR3 coding DNA: TGTGCCAGCAGCTTCCCGGGACAGGGTAACTATGGCTACACCTTC. It specifies CASSFPGQGNYGYTF.

The genes are TRBV15 and TRBJ2-1, with unresolved D. V lost 3 bases and J lost 5, with 5 bases in between. Germline values: CDR1 LNHNV, CDR2 YYDKDF (reference sequence). The CDR3 runs 12 residues. DNA of the CDR3: TGTGCCACCAGCAGTAATCACAATGAGCAGTTCTTC. Amino acid sequence: CATSSNHNEQFF.

The rearrangement links TRBV6-5 to TRBJ1-2; D call uncertain. Germline values: CDR1 MNHEY, CDR2 SVGAGI. The length of the CDR3 is 15 residues. V dropped 2 bases and J dropped 5 bases, with 15 bases sitting between them. The CDR3 is CASSYGGREVYGYTF. In DNA form, the CDR3 reads TGTGCCAGCAGTTACGGCGGGCGGGAAGTGTATGGCTACACCTTC.

The CDR3 DNA reads TGCAGCGTTGAAGGGGCCAGGGCGAACACTGAAGCTTTCTTT. Its protein product is CSVEGARANTEAFF. The chain has TRBV29-1 and TRBJ1-1; D perhaps matches TRBD1 (5 bases). Deletions cut 1 base from V and 1 base from J, with 10 bases between. Germline CDR1 reads SQVTM; CDR2 reads ANQGSEA. The length of the CDR3 is 14 residues.

The gene calls are TRBV5-1 and TRBJ1-6; 8 bases map to TRBD1. Germline V gene lookup returns CDR1 SGHRS and CDR2 YFSETQ. V shed 4 bases, J shed 7 bases, and the junction held 7 bases outside the gene matches. There are 15 residues in the CDR3. As DNA, the CDR3 is TGCGCCAGCAGCCCACGGACAGGGAGCAATTCACCCCTCCACTTT. Its protein product is CASSPRTGSNSPLHF.

This chain connects TRBV10-3 to TRBJ1-6; D gene unclear. CDR1 is ENHRY and CDR2 is SYGVKD in the germline V gene. The CDR3 is made up of 16 amino acids. V lost 10 bases to trimming and J lost 4 bases, with 20 bases between them. As DNA, the CDR3 is TGTGCCACCATGCCATCCTCGGGATTTTATAATTCACCCCTCCACTTT. It yields the protein CATMPSSGFYNSPLHF.

The sample holds one count of this clone. The CDR3: CASRPGTGFDAQYF. The CDR3 DNA reads as TGTGCCAGTAGGCCCGGGACAGGGTTTGATGCGCAGTACTTC. The genes are TRBV19 and TRBJ2-7; TRBD1 matches at 9 bases. This CDR3 is 14 amino acids long. J gave up 9 bases and V 6 bases, and 12 bases lay outside the gene matches. Per germline, CDR1 LNHDA and CDR2 SQIVND (reference sequence).

J is TRBJ2-3 and V is TRBV5-6; TRBD1 agrees at 8 bases. CDR1 and CDR2 (germline): SGHDT, YYEEEE. This CDR3 spans 15 amino acids. V trimming: 2 bases; J trimming: 9 bases; junction bases outside the gene matches: 11. CDR3 in DNA: TGTGCCAGCAGCTTAGACAGGGGCTCCTCGGGGACGCAGTATTTT. The encoded protein is CASSLDRGSSGTQYF.

V and J are TRBV28 and TRBJ2-1; D perhaps matches TRBD2 (6 bases). The V end was cut by 5 bases, the J end by 0 bases, with 20 bases between. This CDR3 is 18 amino acids long. CDR1 is MDHEN, CDR2 SYDVKM, per germline. CDR3 coding DNA: TGTGCCAGCAGTCCCGATATGGGACTTGGGAGCTCCTACAATGAGCAGTTCTTC. Its translation is CASSPDMGLGSSYNEQFF. The variable domain in full, completed from reference TRBV28 and TRBJ2-1, reads DVKVTQSSRYLVKRTGEKVFLECVQDMDHENMFWYRQDPGLGLRLIYFSYDVKMKEKGDIPEGYSVSREKKERFSLILESASTNQTSMYLCASSPDMGLGSSYNEQFFGPGTRLTVL.

This clone has just one count. The chain combines TRBV7-2 with TRBJ1-5; D is unresolved. Germline CDR1 is SGHTA and CDR2 is FQGNSA. The CDR3 loop spans 14 amino acids. Trimming left V 2 bases short and J 5 bases short, with 10 bases between. Here the CDR3 reads CASSLRREDQPQHF. The CDR3 bases are TGTGCCAGCAGCTTACGAAGGGAGGATCAGCCCCAGCATTTT.